A selection of T cell receptor beta chains follows, all from one sample in a study of CD8 T cells in ankylosing spondylitis. TCRdb reanalysed the 5' RACE reads using MiXCR and keeps one entry per CDR3 protein. The data contain approximately 150,000 distinct CDR3 sequences, approximately 44% of them singletons. The sequenced material came from synovial fluid, either unsorted or a sorted T cell fraction (not recorded which). Every receptor here comes from a male donor with ankylosing spondylitis. Both conserved end residues are trimmed from each CDR3. Clone size is given for some rows only: seen once, a few or many times, or a class if the clone is expanded.

J gene	clone size	V gene	CDR3 protein
TRBJ2-7	-	TRBV5-1	ASSLVPSYEQY
TRBJ2-1	few	TRBV10-3	AISEGLAGPSSYNEQF
TRBJ2-5	-	TRBV4-3	ASSYWTSGRPQETQY
TRBJ2-7	-	TRBV11-2	ASNPWDTPGEQY
TRBJ2-3	-	TRBV5-8	ASRFKVRAQDTQY
TRBJ1-2	-	TRBV12-3/TRBV12-4	ASSHTGTGENYGYT
TRBJ2-1	-	TRBV30	AWSVTARWDNEQF
TRBJ1-1	-	TRBV7-9	ASSTPRQGLNTEAF
TRBJ2-7	few	TRBV12-3/TRBV12-4	ASSHGGTSGSYEQY
TRBJ2-2	once	TRBV6-5	ASSYSWGRLNTGELF